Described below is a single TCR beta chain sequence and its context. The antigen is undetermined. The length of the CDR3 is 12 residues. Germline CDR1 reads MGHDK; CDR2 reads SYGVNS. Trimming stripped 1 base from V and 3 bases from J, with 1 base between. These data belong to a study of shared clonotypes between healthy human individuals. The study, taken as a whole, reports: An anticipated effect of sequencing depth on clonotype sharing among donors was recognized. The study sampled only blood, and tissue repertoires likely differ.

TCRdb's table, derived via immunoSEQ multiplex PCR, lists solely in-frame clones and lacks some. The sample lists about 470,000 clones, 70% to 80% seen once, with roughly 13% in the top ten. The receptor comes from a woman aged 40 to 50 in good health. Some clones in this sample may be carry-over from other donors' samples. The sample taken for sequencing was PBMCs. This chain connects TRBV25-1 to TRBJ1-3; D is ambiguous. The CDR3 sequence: CASSEFGNTIYF. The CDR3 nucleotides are TGTGCCAGCAGTGAATTTGGAAACACCATATATTTT.